This TCR beta chain came from a study of blood T cells in healthy people across ages. General study results and limits: Naive T cell percentage by flow cytometry tracked strongly with beta diversity. It was the long-lived donors that had more naive CD4+ cells and higher diversity than aged donors.

Per individual sample, total RNA of at least 6 micrograms was extracted. This CDR3 comprises 12 residues. Germline loops: CDR1 DFQATT, CDR2 SNEGSKA (reference sequence). Deletions cut 0 bases from V and 12 bases from J, with 14 bases between. Regarding this clonotype: The antigen is not known.

The use of a sample-barcoded 5' primer and a J-beta primer mix characterized a second PCR of roughly 6 to 12 cycles. With 12 random nucleotides, a template-switch adaptor tagged each individual cDNA molecule. TCRdb analysed the 5' RACE reads with MiXCR anew, one entry per CDR3 protein. Of 700,000 to 850,000 distinct CDR3 sequences listed, less than 70% are singletons. Specimen: blood. The rearrangement uses TRBV20-1 and TRBJ2-5, with D possibly TRBD1 on 6 matching bases. This receptor was identified in an elderly man in good health. The CDR3 is CSAREGAPPKYF. CDR3 DNA sequence: TGCAGTGCTAGAGAGGGGGCCCCCCCCAAGTACTTC.